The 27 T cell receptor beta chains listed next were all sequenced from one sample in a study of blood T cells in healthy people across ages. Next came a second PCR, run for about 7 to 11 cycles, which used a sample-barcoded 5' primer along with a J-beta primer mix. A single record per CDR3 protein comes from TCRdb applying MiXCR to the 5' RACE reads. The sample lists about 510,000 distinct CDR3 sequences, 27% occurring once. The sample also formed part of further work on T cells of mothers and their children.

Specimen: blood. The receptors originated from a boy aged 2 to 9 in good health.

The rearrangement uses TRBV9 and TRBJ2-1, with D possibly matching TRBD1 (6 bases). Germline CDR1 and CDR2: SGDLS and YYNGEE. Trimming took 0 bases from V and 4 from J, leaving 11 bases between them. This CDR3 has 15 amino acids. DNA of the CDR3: TGTGCCAGCAGCGTAGGTAGTAGGGGGTACAATGAGCAGTTCTTC. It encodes CASSVGSRGYNEQFF.

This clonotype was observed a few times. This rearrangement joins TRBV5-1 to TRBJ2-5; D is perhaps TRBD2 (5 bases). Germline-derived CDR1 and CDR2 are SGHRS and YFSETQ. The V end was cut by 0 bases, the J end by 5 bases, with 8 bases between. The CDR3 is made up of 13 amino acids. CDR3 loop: CASSLEAVETQYF. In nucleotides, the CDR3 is TGCGCCAGCAGCTTGGAAGCGGTGGAGACCCAGTACTTC.

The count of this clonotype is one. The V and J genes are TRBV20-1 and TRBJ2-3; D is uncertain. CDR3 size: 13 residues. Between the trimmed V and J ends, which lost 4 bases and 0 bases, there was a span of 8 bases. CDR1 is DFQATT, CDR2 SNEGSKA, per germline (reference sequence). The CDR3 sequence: CSANGVSTDTQYF. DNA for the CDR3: TGCAGTGCTAATGGTGTGAGCACAGATACGCAGTATTTT.

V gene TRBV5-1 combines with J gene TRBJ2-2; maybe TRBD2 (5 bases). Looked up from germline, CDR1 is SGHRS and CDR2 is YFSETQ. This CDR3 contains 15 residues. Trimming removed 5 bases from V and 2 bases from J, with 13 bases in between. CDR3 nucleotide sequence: TGCGCCAGCAGTTGGAGTAGCGCAAACACCGGGGAGCTGTTTTTT. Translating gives CASSWSSANTGELFF. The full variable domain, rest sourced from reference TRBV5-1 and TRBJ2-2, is KAGVTQTPRYLIKTRGQQVTLSCSPISGHRSVSWYQQTPGQGLQFLFEYFSETQRNKGNFPGRFSGRQFSNSRSEMNVSTLELGDSALYLCASSWSSANTGELFFGEGSRLTVL.

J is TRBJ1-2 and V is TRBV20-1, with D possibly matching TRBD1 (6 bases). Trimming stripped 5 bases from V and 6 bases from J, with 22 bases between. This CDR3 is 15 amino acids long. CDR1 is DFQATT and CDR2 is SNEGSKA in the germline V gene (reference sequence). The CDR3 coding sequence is TGCAGTGCTTCAATGGGGGGGGCCATTGGGGATGGCTACACCTTC. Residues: CSASMGGAIGDGYTF.

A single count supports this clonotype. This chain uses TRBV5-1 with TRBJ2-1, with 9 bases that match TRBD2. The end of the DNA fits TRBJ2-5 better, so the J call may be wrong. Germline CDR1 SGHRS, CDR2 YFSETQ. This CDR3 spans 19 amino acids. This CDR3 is CASRTGRGGLYLSRETQYF. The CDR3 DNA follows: TGCGCCAGCAGGACCGGGCGGGGGGGCCTGTACTTGTCCCGGGAGACCCAGTACTTC.

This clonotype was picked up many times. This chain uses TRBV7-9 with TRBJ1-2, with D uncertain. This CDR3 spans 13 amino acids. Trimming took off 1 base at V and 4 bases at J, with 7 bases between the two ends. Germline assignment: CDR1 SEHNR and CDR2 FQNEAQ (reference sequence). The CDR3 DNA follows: TGTGCCAGCAGCTTAGGCCAGACCTATGGCTACACCTTC. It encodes CASSLGQTYGYTF.

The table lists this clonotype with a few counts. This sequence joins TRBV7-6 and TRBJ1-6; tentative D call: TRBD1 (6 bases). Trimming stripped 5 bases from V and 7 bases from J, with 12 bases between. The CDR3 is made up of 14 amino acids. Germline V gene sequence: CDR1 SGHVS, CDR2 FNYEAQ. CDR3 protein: CASSELQGNSPLHF. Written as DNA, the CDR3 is TGTGCCAGCAGCGAATTACAGGGAAATTCACCCCTCCACTTT.

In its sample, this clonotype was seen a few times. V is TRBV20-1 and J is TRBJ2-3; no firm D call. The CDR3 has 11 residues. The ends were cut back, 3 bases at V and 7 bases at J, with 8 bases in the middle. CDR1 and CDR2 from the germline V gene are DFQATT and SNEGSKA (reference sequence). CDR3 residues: CSASMGNTQYF. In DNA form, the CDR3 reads TGCAGTGCTAGTATGGGAAATACGCAGTATTTT.

This CDR3 is CASSDPAGGYEQYF. CDR3 coding DNA: TGTGCCAGCAGTGACCCAGCGGGGGGGTACGAGCAGTACTTC. V usage is TRBV6-1 and J usage is TRBJ2-7; 10 nucleotides align to TRBD2. CDR3 size: 14 residues. Trimming took 3 bases from V and 4 from J; bases not matched to a gene: 3. The germline V gene has CDR1 MNHNS and CDR2 SASEGT.

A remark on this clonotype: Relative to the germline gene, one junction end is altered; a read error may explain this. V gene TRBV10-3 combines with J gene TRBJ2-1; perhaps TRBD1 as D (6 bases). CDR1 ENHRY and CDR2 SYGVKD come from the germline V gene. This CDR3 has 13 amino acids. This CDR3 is CATGQKNNNEQFF. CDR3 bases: TGTGCCACAGGACAGAAGAACAACAATGAGCAGTTTTTC.

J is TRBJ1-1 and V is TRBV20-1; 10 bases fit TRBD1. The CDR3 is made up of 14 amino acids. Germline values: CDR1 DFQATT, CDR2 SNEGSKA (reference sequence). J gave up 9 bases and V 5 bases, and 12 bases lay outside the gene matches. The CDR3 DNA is TGCAGTGCTGGCTCCGGGACAGGGGTCTTAAAAGCTTTCTTT. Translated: CSAGSGTGVLKAFF.

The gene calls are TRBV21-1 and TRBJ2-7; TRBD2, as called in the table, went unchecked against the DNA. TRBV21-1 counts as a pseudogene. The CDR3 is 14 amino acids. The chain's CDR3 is CANSRRTSVYEQYF. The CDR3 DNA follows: TGTGCCAACAGCAGGAGGACTAGCGTTTACGAGCAGTACTTC.

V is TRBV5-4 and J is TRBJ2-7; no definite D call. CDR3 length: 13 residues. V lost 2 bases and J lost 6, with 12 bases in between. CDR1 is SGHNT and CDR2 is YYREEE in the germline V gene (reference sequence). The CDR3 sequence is CASSFSFLPEQYF. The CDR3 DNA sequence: TGTGCCAGCAGCTTCTCCTTTCTCCCCGAGCAGTACTTC.

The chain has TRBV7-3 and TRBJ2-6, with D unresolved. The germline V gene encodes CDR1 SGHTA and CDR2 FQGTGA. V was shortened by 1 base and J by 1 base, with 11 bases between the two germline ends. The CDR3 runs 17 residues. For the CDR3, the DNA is TGTGCCAGCAGCTTAAGCCCCATAACATCTGGGGCCAACGTCCTGACTTTC. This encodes CASSLSPITSGANVLTF.

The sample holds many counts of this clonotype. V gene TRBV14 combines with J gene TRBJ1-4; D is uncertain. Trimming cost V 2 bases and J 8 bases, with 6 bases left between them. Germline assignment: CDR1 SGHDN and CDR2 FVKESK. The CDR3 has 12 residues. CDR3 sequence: CASSQLREKLFF. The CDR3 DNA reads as TGTGCCAGCAGCCAATTACGCGAAAAACTGTTTTTT.

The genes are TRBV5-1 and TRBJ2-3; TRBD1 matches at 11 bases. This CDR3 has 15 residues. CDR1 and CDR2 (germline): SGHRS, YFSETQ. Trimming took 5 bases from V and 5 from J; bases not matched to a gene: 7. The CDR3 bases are TGCGCCAGCAGTCCCGGGACAGGGGGAGAAGATACGCAGTATTTT. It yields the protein CASSPGTGGEDTQYF.

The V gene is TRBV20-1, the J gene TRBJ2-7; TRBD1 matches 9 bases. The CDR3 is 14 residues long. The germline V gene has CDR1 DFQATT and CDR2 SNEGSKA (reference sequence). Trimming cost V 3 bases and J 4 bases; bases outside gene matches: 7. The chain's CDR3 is CSARRGQGMYEQYF. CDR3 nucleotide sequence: TGCAGTGCTAGGAGGGGACAGGGTATGTACGAGCAGTACTTC.

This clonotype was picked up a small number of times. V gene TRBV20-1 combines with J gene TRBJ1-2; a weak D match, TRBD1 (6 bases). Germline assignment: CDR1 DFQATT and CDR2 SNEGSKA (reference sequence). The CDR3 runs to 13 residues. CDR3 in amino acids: CSCRADRSYGYTF. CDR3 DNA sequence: TGCTCCTGTCGTGCGGACAGATCCTATGGCTACACCTTC.

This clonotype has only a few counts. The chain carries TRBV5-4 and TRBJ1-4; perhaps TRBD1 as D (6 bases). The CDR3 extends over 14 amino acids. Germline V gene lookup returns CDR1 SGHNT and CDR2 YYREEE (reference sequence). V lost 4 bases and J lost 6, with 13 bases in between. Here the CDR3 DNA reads TGTGCCAGCAGCCCGGAGGCAGGGGATGAAAAACTGTTTTTT. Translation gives CASSPEAGDEKLFF.

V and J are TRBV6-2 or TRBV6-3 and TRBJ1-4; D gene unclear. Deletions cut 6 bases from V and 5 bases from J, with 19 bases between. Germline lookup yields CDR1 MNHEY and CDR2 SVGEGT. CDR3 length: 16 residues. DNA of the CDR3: TGTGCCAGCAGCTCCCTCCCGGGAGGGAAGAATGAAAAACTGTTTTTT. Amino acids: CASSSLPGGKNEKLFF.

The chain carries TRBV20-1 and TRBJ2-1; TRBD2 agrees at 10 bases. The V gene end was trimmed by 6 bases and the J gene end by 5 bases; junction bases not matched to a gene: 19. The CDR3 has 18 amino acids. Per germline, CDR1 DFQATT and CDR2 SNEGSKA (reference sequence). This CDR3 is CSASGASGSTTKDNEQFF. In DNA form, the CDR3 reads TGCAGTGCCTCCGGGGCTAGCGGGAGTACAACAAAGGACAATGAGCAGTTCTTC.

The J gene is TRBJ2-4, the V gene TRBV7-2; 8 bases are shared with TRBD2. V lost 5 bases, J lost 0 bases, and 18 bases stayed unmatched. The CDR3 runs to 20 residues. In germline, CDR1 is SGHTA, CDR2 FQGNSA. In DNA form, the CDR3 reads TGTGCCAGCAGCATAAGAGGGCTAGCGGGCCTAGAGGTAGCCAAAAACATTCAGTACTTC. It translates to CASSIRGLAGLEVAKNIQYF.

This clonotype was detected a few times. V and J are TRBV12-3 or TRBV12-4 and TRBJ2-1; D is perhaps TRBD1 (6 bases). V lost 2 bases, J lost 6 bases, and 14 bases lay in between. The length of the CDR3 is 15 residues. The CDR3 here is CASSLTGKVGNEQFF. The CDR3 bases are TGTGCCAGCAGTTTAACAGGGAAGGTCGGCAATGAGCAGTTCTTC.

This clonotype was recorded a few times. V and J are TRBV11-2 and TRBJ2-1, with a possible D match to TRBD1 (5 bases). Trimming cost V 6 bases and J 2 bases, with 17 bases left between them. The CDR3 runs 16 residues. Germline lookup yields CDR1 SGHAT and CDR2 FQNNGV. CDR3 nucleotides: TGTGCCAGCAGTCACCCTAGGGGCCCGGCCTACAATGAGCAGTTCTTC. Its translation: CASSHPRGPAYNEQFF.

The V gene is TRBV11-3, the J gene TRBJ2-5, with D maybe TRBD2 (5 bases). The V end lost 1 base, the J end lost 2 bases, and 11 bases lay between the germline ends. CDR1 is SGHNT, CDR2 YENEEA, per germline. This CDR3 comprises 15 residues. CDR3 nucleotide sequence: TGTGCCAGCAGCTTAGGGACTGGGTTACAAGAGACCCAGTACTTC. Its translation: CASSLGTGLQETQYF. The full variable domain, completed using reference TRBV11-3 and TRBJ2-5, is EAGVVQSPRYKIIEKKQPVAFWCNPISGHNTLYWYLQNLGQGPELLIRYENEEAVDDSQLPKDRFSAERLKGVDSTLKIQPAELGDSAVYLCASSLGTGLQETQYFGPGTRLLVL.

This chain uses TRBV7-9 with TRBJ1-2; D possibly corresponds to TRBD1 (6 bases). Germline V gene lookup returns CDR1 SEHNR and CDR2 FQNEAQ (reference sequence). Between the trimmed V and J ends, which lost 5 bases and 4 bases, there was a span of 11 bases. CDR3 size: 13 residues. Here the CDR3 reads CASSPQGGYGYTF. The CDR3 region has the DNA TGTGCCAGCAGCCCTCAAGGGGGCTATGGCTACACCTTC. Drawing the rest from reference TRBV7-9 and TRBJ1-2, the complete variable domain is DTGVSQNPRHKITKRGQNVTFRCDPISEHNRLYWYRQTLGQGPEFLTYFQNEAQLEKSRLLSDRFSAERPKGSFSTLEIQRTEQGDSAMYLCASSPQGGYGYTFGSGTRLTVV.